This TCR beta chain was observed in a study of OX40 agonist ivuxolimab in advanced cancers. Study-level background: Every patient in dose escalation had hepatocellular carcinoma, melanoma, renal cell or head and neck cancer.

Of note for this clone: Its antigen remains unknown.

Patients with a history of autoimmune disease or on systemic immunosuppression were excluded. The CDR3 is 15 residues long. V dropped 4 bases and J dropped 0 bases, with 14 bases sitting between them. Looked up from germline, CDR1 is SGHDT and CDR2 is YYEEEE. Study observations and caveats: CD4+ T cells averaged fewer expanded clones than CD8+ T cells.

TCRdb keeps only in-frame clones here, not all; method: immunoSEQ multiplex PCR. The sample shows some 90,000 clones, around 87% of them seen only once. The chain has TRBV5-6 and TRBJ2-7; D remains unclear. This clonotype originated in an adult with an advanced solid tumor such as melanoma, head and neck, liver or kidney cancer. Material: CD4+ or CD8+ T cells sorted from blood, obtained in a trial of the OX40 agonist ivuxolimab. CDR3 DNA: TGTGCCAGCAGCCTGGTTGACTTCCTCTCCTACGAGCAGTACTTC. Amino acids: CASSLVDFLSYEQYF.